These T cell receptor beta chains were read from a single sample in a study of T cell responses to AZD1222 COVID-19 vaccine. Here immunoSEQ multiplex PCR was the method, and the copy in TCRdb shows in-frame clones only, minus some. The table lists 100,000 to 150,000 clones, around 90% of them singletons. The sample was peripheral blood, taken on day 0 of AZD1222 vaccination. Receptors were obtained from an adult in good health. Both conserved end residues are part of each CDR3. D genes are given only for firm matches. For some rows the clone size is stated as once, few or many, or as a class when expanded; others skip it.

v_gene,d_gene,abundance,j_gene,CDR3aa,CDR3nt
TRBV7-9,-,-,TRBJ2-1,CASSLATGALNEQFF,TGTGCCAGCAGCTTAGCGACGGGAGCACTGAATGAGCAGTTCTTC
TRBV10-3,-,-,TRBJ1-5,CAISDTGGGNQPQHF,TGTGCCATCAGTGACACGGGAGGAGGCAATCAGCCCCAGCATTTT
TRBV5-6,TRBD1,-,TRBJ2-3,CASRGQGTDTQYF,TGTGCCAGCAGAGGACAGGGGACAGATACGCAGTATTTT
TRBV7-2,-,-,TRBJ2-6,CASSRPVSGANVLTF,TGTGCCAGCAGCCGCCCTGTCTCTGGGGCCAACGTCCTGACTTTC
TRBV7-2,-,-,TRBJ2-1,CASSLARTSYNEQFF,TGTGCCAGCAGCTTAGCGCGAACCTCTTACAATGAGCAGTTCTTC
TRBV29-1,-,-,TRBJ2-1,CSAQGVSYNEQFF,TGCAGCGCCCAAGGGGTATCCTACAATGAGCAGTTCTTC
TRBV9,-,-,TRBJ1-5,CASSGVGNDQPQHF,TGTGCCAGCAGCGGGGTAGGGAACGATCAGCCCCAGCATTTT
TRBV18,-,-,TRBJ1-3,CASSPSGPSSGNTIYF,TGTGCCAGCTCACCATCGGGACCGAGCTCTGGAAACACCATATATTTT
TRBV19,-,-,TRBJ1-3,CASTPPFGNTIYF,TGTGCCAGTACCCCCCCCTTCGGAAACACCATATATTTT
TRBV7-3,-,-,TRBJ2-1,CASSSPSVNEQFF,TGTGCCAGCAGCTCTCCCTCGGTCAATGAGCAGTTCTTC
TRBV11-2,TRBD2,-,TRBJ2-3,CAVGSSGRQITDTQYF,TGTGCCGTCGGATCGAGCGGGAGACAGATTACAGATACGCAGTATTTT
TRBV6-5,-,-,TRBJ2-3,CASSYSVRPTDTQYF,TGTGCCAGCAGTTACTCGGTGAGACCCACAGATACGCAGTATTTT
TRBV20-1,-,few,TRBJ1-3,CSASPSSGNTIYF,TGCAGTGCTAGTCCGTCCTCTGGAAACACCATATATTTT
TRBV11-2,-,-,TRBJ1-6,CASSLGTGSSYNSPLHF,TGTGCCAGCAGCTTAGGCACGGGGAGCTCCTATAATTCACCCCTCCACTTT
TRBV19,-,-,TRBJ2-2,CASSKDLTGELFF,TGTGCCAGTAGTAAGGACCTCACCGGGGAGCTGTTTTTT
TRBV28,-,-,TRBJ1-2,CASSFGRQNYGYTF,TGTGCCAGCAGTTTCGGGCGACAGAACTATGGCTACACCTTC
TRBV9,-,-,TRBJ1-3,CASSARGHQTGNTIYF,TGTGCCAGCAGCGCCCGGGGACACCAAACGGGAAACACCATATATTTT
TRBV7-9,TRBD2,-,TRBJ2-1,CASRRTSGDNEQFF,TGTGCCAGCAGACGGACTAGCGGGGACAATGAGCAGTTCTTC
TRBV7-8,-,-,TRBJ2-3,CASSHSGATDTQYF,TGTGCCAGCAGCCATAGCGGTGCCACAGATACGCAGTATTTT
TRBV18,-,-,TRBJ2-7,CASSRTGGFEQYF,TGTGCCAGCTCACGGACAGGAGGGTTCGAGCAGTACTTC
TRBV7-8,-,-,TRBJ1-5,CASSLADGDQPQHF,TGTGCCAGCAGCTTAGCGGACGGTGATCAGCCCCAGCATTTT
TRBV4-3,TRBD2,-,TRBJ2-5,CASSRGEGRETQYF,TGCGCCAGCAGCCGCGGGGAGGGTAGGGAGACCCAGTACTTC
TRBV18,TRBD1,-,TRBJ2-7,CASSPRQGFYEQYF,TGTGCCAGCTCACCGCGACAGGGATTCTACGAGCAGTACTTC
TRBV6-1,-,once,TRBJ2-4,CASSESGTASGDQYF,TGTGCCAGCAGTGAAAGCGGGACAGCCTCTGGGGATCAGTACTTC
TRBV19,-,many,TRBJ2-6,CASSIADAGANVLTF,TGTGCCAGTAGTATCGCAGATGCTGGGGCCAACGTCCTGACTTTC
TRBV2,-,-,TRBJ1-2,CASSMDINYGYTF,TGTGCCAGCAGTATGGACATCAACTATGGCTACACCTTC
TRBV29-1,TRBD2,-,TRBJ2-1,CSVEGGGDNEQFF,TGCAGCGTTGAAGGTGGGGGGGACAATGAGCAGTTCTTC
TRBV2,-,once,TRBJ2-2,CASSESYWELFF,TGTGCCAGCAGTGAATCGTATTGGGAGCTGTTTTTT
TRBV30,TRBD2,-,TRBJ2-1,CAWSVLAGGYNEQFF,TGTGCCTGGAGTGTACTGGCGGGAGGCTACAATGAGCAGTTCTTC
TRBV25-1,-,-,TRBJ2-3,CASSEGSGTDTQYF,TGTGCCAGCAGTGAAGGGAGCGGCACAGATACGCAGTATTTT
TRBV5-4,TRBD2,-,TRBJ2-3,CASSLQREEADTQYF,TGTGCCAGCAGCTTGCAGCGGGAGGAGGCAGATACGCAGTATTTT
TRBV6-5,TRBD1,-,TRBJ1-1,CASSYGQGDAFF,TGTGCCAGCAGTTACGGACAGGGAGACGCTTTCTTT
TRBV3-1/TRBV3-2,-,-,TRBJ2-1,CASSHARNEQFF,TGTGCCAGCAGCCATGCCCGTAATGAGCAGTTCTTC